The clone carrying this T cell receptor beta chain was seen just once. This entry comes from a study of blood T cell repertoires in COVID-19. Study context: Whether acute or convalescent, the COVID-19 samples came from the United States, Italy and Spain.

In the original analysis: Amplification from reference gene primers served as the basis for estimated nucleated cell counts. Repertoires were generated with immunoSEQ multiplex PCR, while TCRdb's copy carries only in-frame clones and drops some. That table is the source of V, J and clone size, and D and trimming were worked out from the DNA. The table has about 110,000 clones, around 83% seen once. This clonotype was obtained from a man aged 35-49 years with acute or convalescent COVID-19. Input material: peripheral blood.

The CDR3 nucleotides read TGTGCCAGTAACAACAGAGACTCCTACGAGCAGTACTTC. Protein: CASNNRDSYEQYF. The chain carries TRBV7-9 and TRBJ2-7; D is unresolved. Germline CDR1 reads SEHNR; CDR2 reads FQNEAQ (reference sequence). V shed 9 bases and J shed 0 bases, with 12 bases lying between them. The CDR3 extends over 13 amino acids.